This T cell receptor (beta chain) was identified in a study of cytomegalovirus exposure and HLA in healthy donors (dated by TCRdb to about 2017). About the full investigation: An earlier analysis of some 600 of the donors reported under 300 Gb of sequence data and around 110 million unique TCR beta sequences obtained from around 180 million T cells. Rather than using new phenotypic data, the later analysis identified candidate immune exposures from TCR beta sequences and from how often those sequences occurred across donors. On average, over 200,000 unique TCR beta nucleotide sequences were sequenced per donor among a few hundred genotyped donors of the cohort, with about 19% of those sequences being non-productive. The study was designed to test whether signatures of past pathogen exposure could be identified by cataloging public T cell receptors. In addition to the first cohort of around 670 subjects, a separate validation cohort of some 120 different subjects was used. To study patterns of TCR occurrence, a later analysis re-analyzed previously published TCR beta repertoires from under 750 donors and added high-resolution HLA genotyping. Because of strong linkage in the cohort, four to six DR-DQ haplotypes were treated as single units for association and clustering. In an earlier analysis of 500 to 650 of the donors, high-throughput TCR beta sequencing was used to judge whether each TCR beta V gene segment behaved as functional or pseudogenic. The genetic ancestry cluster associated with self-reported Caucasian donors included roughly 84% of the 398 genotyped donors. In a later genetic analysis, genome-wide SNP genotypes for about 60% of the 666 donors were used, and that subset was treated as a discovery cohort. Class I and class II HLA loci were covered by the typing at four-digit resolution. Using immunosequencing, the study profiled T cell repertoires from 666 subjects and related those repertoires to cytomegalovirus serostatus. Every repertoire in the discovery cohort had been generated on one and the same sequencing platform. The study combined high-throughput TCR immunosequencing, statistical association of individual TCRs with disease status, and machine learning to predict cytomegalovirus infection status. Donor age, sex, ethnicity and CMV serostatus were compiled together with the repertoire data. An early release covering 550 to 650 HLA-typed donors comprised about 300 gigabases of sequencing data and around 85 million unique TCR sequences. Typing coverage varied by locus: about 629-640 donors for A, B, C, DRB1 and DQB1; approximately 520 for DQA1; over 600 for DPA1; roughly 450 for DPB1.

Results and caveats for the whole study, not just this receptor: Because HLA typing was unavailable for some donors at each locus, only the typed subset was used in association tests. Some IMGT-functional V segments, including TRBV6-2 and TRBV6-3, could not be distinguished by the 87-base-pair reads and were therefore excluded. A group of highly shared sequence variants was considered likely to be a technical artifact of the sequencing pipeline. A further reported finding was that TCR beta sequences accurately predicted the HLA-A and HLA-B alleles for most subjects in the first cohort. Correlated functional status among segregating V segments might be attributable to linkage disequilibrium, but an unknown experimental factor could not be ruled out. In a later genetic analysis, fewer N-insertions in productive TCRs were reported among donors in an Asian-associated ancestry cluster than the roughly 670-donor mean. CMV serostatus was the only immune exposure information available for the cohort. A total of 150 or so TCR beta chains were listed by the study as associated with cytomegalovirus. Only TCR beta chains were sequenced in this cohort, and the absence of alpha or paired-chain data limited detectable features. Strong co-occurrence of HLA alleles, especially DR and DQ, made assigning TCR associations to individual alleles difficult. Because counts were too low, more than 15 rarely observed V segments, including chromosome 9 orphons, were left out of the earlier analysis of 587 of the donors. In vitro tests confirmed that a few of the cytomegalovirus-associated TCR beta chains recognize cytomegalovirus antigens. Presence/absence analyses assumed roughly uniform sequencing depth across donors, an assumption that may not hold. A later analysis reported that several top co-occurrence clusters appeared linked to parvovirus B19, influenza, CMV and Epstein-Barr virus. The classifier was reported to diagnose cytomegalovirus status with high specificity and sensitivity in both the original and validation cohorts. A later genetic analysis associated a missense DCLRE1C variant with V-gene and J-gene trimming of TCR beta chains, and an independent cohort replicated the association. A later analysis found that most CMV-associated TCR beta chains appeared HLA-restricted, with HLA associations seemingly driven largely by CMV exposure. In an earlier analysis of around 600 of the donors, most TCR beta V segments appeared in productive rearrangements about 87% or about 30% of the time, broadly matching IMGT annotations. According to a later analysis, TCR association rates differed among HLA loci, with DRB1 alleles showing the most associated TCRs and HLA-C alleles showing the fewest. A later analysis associated 16,951 TCR beta sequences with specific HLA alleles at a false discovery rate of 0.05. Most TCR sequences were observed very rarely across donors, whereas some public TCRs were present in many individuals. Compared with equally common non-associated chains, HLA-associated TCR beta chains in a later analysis were more clonally expanded and had lower generation probabilities. The authors suggested that the approach could potentially be generalized to other disease states and immunological phenotypes.

The cohort comprised around 700 healthy bone marrow donors. All cohort members were sampled while nominally healthy, although unrecorded immune exposures were likely present. The donor tested CMV seropositive, placing the donor among the 290 or so seropositive members of the cohort. Every donor gave a peripheral blood sample, and the peripheral blood mononuclear cells from that sample were used for TCR beta sequencing. The Qiagen DNeasy Blood Extraction Kit was used to extract genomic DNA from the blood cell samples. Receptor libraries were prepared by the immunoSEQ multiplex PCR assay. For the multiplex PCR, a mixture combining 60 forward primers for TCR Vbeta segments and 13 reverse primers for TCR Jbeta segments was used. The CDR3 region of rearranged TCR beta genes was amplified from genomic DNA with a multiplex PCR assay. On the Illumina HiSeq System, the amplified TCR beta libraries were sequenced as 87-base-pair reads. Turning to the authors' computational methods: Across the 640 or so repertoires, a later analysis counted tens of millions of unique TCR beta chains, roughly 11 million of which were shared by at least two donors. Raw reads were error-corrected and collapsed into unique sequences with a nearest-neighbor algorithm that merged closely related sequences to remove PCR and sequencing errors. To assign V, D and J gene segments, CDR3 sequences were aligned to IMGT reference sequences. For a sequence to be retained, a match of at least six nucleotides to both a V gene segment and a J gene segment was required. A rearrangement was called productive if the CDR3 had no stop codons and remained in frame with V and J, and every other rearrangement was called non-productive. Following IMGT convention, CDR3 was defined as the stretch from the second conserved V-encoded cysteine up to the conserved J-encoded phenylalanine. The earlier analysis of about 560 of the donors excluded any sequence lacking an unambiguous match to a single V gene segment. An earlier analysis of approximately 590 of the donors called V segments functional above 56.7% productive rearrangements and segregating when the between-donor standard deviation exceeded 5%. A statistical classification framework was developed to diagnose cytomegalovirus status using the catalog of TCR beta chain sequences. In a later analysis, TCR nucleotide sequences were compared against IMGT/GENE-DB human TR gene sequences so that V and J genes could be assigned. In a later analysis, CDR3 sequences and most-parsimonious VDJ recombination scenarios were assigned using the TCRdist pipeline. In a later analysis, every TCR beta chain was defined by the combination of its CDR3 amino acid sequence and its V-gene family, and reads without a unique V-gene family were dropped. As a way to deal with suspected cross-contamination and a sequencing artifact, a later analysis dropped roughly 620 nucleotide sequences that were highly shared and had low generation probability. In a later analysis, a clonal expansion index for each public chain was calculated from normalized within-repertoire ranks of inferred template counts. Generation probabilities in a later analysis came from a VDJ recombination model fitted to out-of-frame rearrangements, and those results were checked against IGoR. A later analysis scored TCR-TCR, TCR-HLA and TCR-CMV co-occurrence with hypergeometric tests, applying a repertoire-size bias correction to TCR pairs. False discovery rates were estimated in a later analysis by permuting HLA or CMV assignments 20 times. In a later analysis, co-occurring TCRs were grouped using DBSCAN, with TCRdist sequence similarity added in when clustering inside HLA-allele-positive subsets. Co-occurrence clustering excluded repertoires with fewer than 30,000 or more than 120,000 public chains, plus five with anomalous nucleotide sharing. TCRdb stores this immuneACCESS table with in-frame sequences only. Part of the clones is absent; in the studies checked, under half of the shortfall reflects unresolved V genes, and no reason is known for the rest. D and trimming were read from the DNA, whereas the V and J calls and clone size are those reported in that table. The sample table gives under 200,000 clones. In total, the top ten clones hold about 0.79% of the sample.

A word on this clone: The antigen it binds to is not known.

Relative to germline, V is 1 base shorter and J is 0 bases shorter, with 8 bases between their ends. The CDR3, from cysteine to phenylalanine, totals 14 residues. The read is trimmed to its CDR3 DNA, 42 bases read in frame from base 1. The germline V gene yields SQVTM for CDR1 and ANQGSEA for CDR2. This sequence was found in a woman younger than 35 in good health and CMV-seropositive. The sample consisted of PBMCs. Recombination linked TRBV29-1 to TRBJ2-3; the D gene assignment is ambiguous. The sequenced DNA is TGCAGCGTTGAAGGGCTCTTTAGCACAGATACGCAGTATTTT. This is translated as CSVEGLFSTDTQYF.